The rows below give T cell receptor beta chains drawn from one sample of a study of T cell responses to AZD1222 COVID-19 vaccine. Clones were sequenced by immunoSEQ multiplex PCR, and TCRdb holds only the in-frame ones, with some missing. The sample has 150,000 to 200,000 clones, around nine tenths seen once; the top ten hold approximately 3%. Sequencing used peripheral blood, obtained on day 0 of AZD1222 vaccination. These receptors were taken from an adult in good health. Both conserved end residues are part of each CDR3. D genes are given only for firm matches. Only some rows state a clone size, as once, few, many or a class for expanded clones.

j_call,v_call,cdr3_length,d_call,clone_size,cdr3_aa,cdr3_nt
TRBJ2-7,TRBV3-1/TRBV3-2,13,.,.,CASSRRSSYEQYF,TGTGCCAGCAGCCGACGTAGCTCCTACGAGCAGTACTTC
TRBJ1-1,TRBV9,13,.,.,CASSAARGLQAFF,TGTGCCAGCAGCGCCGCCCGAGGTCTACAAGCTTTCTTT
TRBJ2-4,TRBV7-9,15,TRBD1,once,CASSRTGTDKNIQYF,TGTGCCAGCAGCAGGACAGGGACGGACAAAAACATTCAGTACTTC
TRBJ2-7,TRBV18,16,.,.,CASSPFLVKGGYEQYF,TGTGCCAGCTCACCGTTTTTGGTGAAGGGGGGCTACGAGCAGTACTTC
TRBJ1-3,TRBV19,14,.,.,CASSMRTGGNTIYF,TGTGCCAGTAGTATGCGGACGGGAGGAAACACCATATATTTT
TRBJ1-1,TRBV21-1,11,.,.,CAILPRAEAFF,TGTGCCATCCTGCCCAGGGCGGAAGCTTTCTTT
TRBJ2-7,TRBV5-1,13,.,.,CASSPGQYYEQYF,TGCGCCAGCAGCCCCGGACAGTACTACGAGCAGTACTTC
TRBJ2-3,TRBV4-3,14,.,.,CASSPRGQSDTQYF,TGCGCCAGCAGCCCCAGGGGACAATCGGATACGCAGTATTTT
TRBJ2-5,TRBV4-2,14,.,.,CASSQARGSSTQYF,TGTGCCAGCAGCCAAGCCCGGGGTAGTTCGACCCAGTACTTC
TRBJ2-2,TRBV10-3,14,.,.,CAITPQGQAGELFF,TGTGCCATCACTCCGCAGGGGCAGGCCGGGGAGCTGTTTTTT
TRBJ2-7,TRBV9,15,.,.,CASSVDLGPSYEQYF,TGTGCCAGCAGCGTAGATCTGGGTCCGTCCTACGAGCAGTACTTC
TRBJ1-4,TRBV27,15,.,once,CASSLRQARGEKLFF,TGTGCCAGCAGTTTAAGACAGGCCCGGGGGGAAAAACTGTTTTTT
TRBJ2-5,TRBV29-1,13,.,.,CSGGTAMQETQYF,TGCAGCGGCGGGACGGCGATGCAAGAGACCCAGTACTTC
TRBJ2-7,TRBV6-5,15,TRBD1,once,CASSRTGQGGHEQYF,TGTGCCAGCAGTCGAACCGGACAGGGGGGGCACGAGCAGTACTTC
TRBJ1-6,TRBV7-2,13,.,.,CASSLNARSPLHF,TGTGCCAGCAGCTTAAATGCGAGATCACCCCTCCACTTT
TRBJ1-2,TRBV5-8,17,TRBD1,.,CASSRGDRGFTNYGYTF,TGTGCCAGCAGCCGAGGGGACAGGGGGTTTACTAACTATGGCTACACCTTC
TRBJ1-2,TRBV5-5,15,TRBD1,.,CASSVQGAGDYGYTF,TGTGCCAGCAGCGTACAGGGGGCGGGCGACTATGGCTACACCTTC
TRBJ2-5,TRBV9,17,.,.,CASSAPGSGPRQETQYF,TGTGCCAGCAGCGCCCCGGGGAGCGGACCGAGACAAGAGACCCAGTACTTC
TRBJ1-1,TRBV25-1,16,.,.,CASSELGGGMNTEAFF,TGTGCCAGCAGTGAATTGGGTGGCGGAATGAACACTGAAGCTTTCTTT
TRBJ1-1,TRBV13,14,.,.,CASSLVGARTEAFF,TGTGCCAGCAGCTTAGTGGGGGCTCGGACTGAAGCTTTCTTT
TRBJ2-3,TRBV21-1,17,.,.,CASSSSREGDRTDTQYF,TGTGCCAGCAGCTCTTCGCGGGAGGGGGACAGAACAGATACGCAGTATTTT
TRBJ2-1,TRBV7-7,13,.,.,CASSMVQGNEQFF,TGTGCTAGCAGCATGGTGCAGGGCAATGAGCAGTTCTTC
TRBJ1-6,TRBV6-2/TRBV6-3,12,.,.,CASSYGGSPLHF,TGTGCCAGCAGTTACGGGGGTTCACCCCTCCACTTT
TRBJ2-5,TRBV6-5,15,TRBD2,.,CASSYAGLAQETQYF,TGTGCCAGCAGTTACGCCGGACTAGCACAAGAGACCCAGTACTTC
TRBJ2-7,TRBV7-9,14,TRBD1,once,CASSLEQGDGEQYF,TGTGCCAGCAGCTTGGAGCAGGGGGACGGCGAGCAGTACTTC
TRBJ2-3,TRBV10-3,14,TRBD2,.,CAISGGASGDTQYF,TGTGCCATCAGTGGGGGGGCTAGCGGGGATACGCAGTATTTT
TRBJ1-6,TRBV16,14,.,.,CASSPTTMGSPLHF,TGTGCCAGCAGCCCAACCACGATGGGCTCACCCCTCCACTTT
TRBJ1-1,TRBV5-4,10,TRBD1,.,CASSPGQSFF,TGTGCCAGCAGCCCGGGACAGTCTTTCTTT
TRBJ1-6,TRBV7-8,13,.,.,CASSLGPGSPLHF,TGTGCCAGCAGCTTAGGGCCGGGTTCACCCCTCCACTTT
TRBJ2-7,TRBV5-6,14,TRBD2,.,CASTVAGGSYEQYF,TGTGCCAGCACCGTGGCGGGGGGCTCCTACGAGCAGTACTTC
TRBJ2-5,TRBV11-2,13,.,once,CASSLGPGSTQYF,TGTGCCAGCAGCTTAGGTCCAGGGAGCACCCAGTACTTC
TRBJ1-2,TRBV14,16,.,.,CASSQDLGGGHYGYTF,TGTGCCAGCAGCCAAGATCTGGGGGGCGGTCACTATGGCTACACCTTC
TRBJ2-2,TRBV7-2,14,.,.,CASSFEGGAGELFF,TGTGCCAGCAGCTTTGAAGGGGGGGCCGGGGAGCTGTTTTTT
TRBJ1-6,TRBV2,14,.,.,CASSETRVDSPLHF,TGTGCCAGCAGTGAGACCAGGGTGGATTCACCCCTCCACTTT
TRBJ2-1,TRBV20-1,14,TRBD1,.,CSASRTGAYNEQFF,TGCAGTGCTAGTCGGACAGGGGCCTACAATGAGCAGTTCTTC
TRBJ2-2,TRBV2,14,.,few,CASRKGGTTGELFF,TGTGCCAGCAGAAAGGGGGGTACTACCGGGGAGCTGTTTTTT
TRBJ2-7,TRBV6-2/TRBV6-3,14,.,.,CASSVRGGLYEQYF,TGTGCCAGCAGTGTCAGGGGGGGCCTTTACGAGCAGTACTTC
TRBJ1-6,TRBV7-3,13,.,.,CASSPHRDSPLHF,TGTGCCAGCAGCCCTCACAGGGATTCACCCCTCCACTTT
TRBJ2-6,TRBV5-6,19,TRBD1,.,CASSLELGQGASGANVLTF,TGTGCCAGCAGCTTGGAACTAGGACAGGGGGCTTCTGGGGCCAACGTCCTGACTTTC
TRBJ2-1,TRBV7-8,16,TRBD2,.,CASSQTSGGALMVQFF,TGTGCCAGCAGCCAGACTAGCGGGGGGGCTCTTATGGTGCAGTTCTTC
TRBJ1-2,TRBV29-1,15,TRBD1,.,CSAVDPGQGGYGYTF,TGCAGCGCTGTCGATCCGGGACAGGGAGGCTATGGCTACACCTTC
TRBJ1-1,TRBV9,12,.,.,CASSVGDTEAFF,TGTGCCAGCAGCGTAGGAGACACTGAAGCTTTCTTT
TRBJ1-3,TRBV3-1/TRBV3-2,14,.,.,CASTLGGAGNTIYF,TGTGCCAGCACTCTAGGGGGGGCTGGAAACACCATATATTTT
TRBJ1-2,TRBV5-4,17,TRBD1,.,CASSRELQGAPKGGYTF,TGTGCCAGCAGCCGCGAGCTACAGGGGGCGCCGAAGGGTGGCTACACCTTC
TRBJ1-1,TRBV5-6,17,.,.,CASSLLAGTLLNTEAFF,TGTGCCAGCAGCTTGCTTGCAGGGACCCTCCTTAACACTGAAGCTTTCTTT
TRBJ1-1,TRBV7-8,12,.,.,CASSPSVNEAFF,TGTGCCAGCAGCCCTAGTGTCAATGAAGCTTTCTTT